This section outlines one T cell receptor (beta chain) sequence together with its context. As yet, its antigen is unknown. The CDR3 spans 12 residues. CDR1 is GTSNPN and CDR2 is SVGIG in the germline V gene (reference sequence). Trimming pared 0 bases from V and 8 bases from J, leaving 8 bases between. This record belongs to a study of T cell responses to AZD1222 COVID-19 vaccine. Study context: Pooling of second doses given at about 4 or about 12 weeks was done.

Study-level points and caveats: Nearly half of spike-specific TCRs reportedly target unmutated variant regions. Donors were chiefly white British, with a greater number of females, and clonal diversity was perhaps underestimated.

Profiling relied on immunoSEQ multiplex PCR, and the TCRdb table lists in-frame clones only, not all of them. The data show around 140,000 clones, around nine tenths seen once. The chain is built from TRBV30 and TRBJ1-5; D uncertain. This sequence originates from an adult in good health. Sequences were derived from peripheral blood, sampled on day 0 of AZD1222 vaccination. The CDR3 here is CAWSVPPKPQHF. DNA for the CDR3: TGTGCCTGGAGTGTACCCCCGAAGCCCCAGCATTTT. Looking up the rest from reference TRBV30 and TRBJ1-5 gives the full variable domain: SQTIHQWPATLVQPVGSPLSLECTVEGTSNPNLYWYRQAAGRGLQLLFYSVGIGQISSEVPQNLSASRPQDRQFILSSKKLLLSDSGFYLCAWSVPPKPQHFGDGTRLSIL.